This entry describes one TCR beta chain. Its antigen is currently unknown. Distinct nucleotide sequences in the sample also encode this CDR3. This entry is derived from a study of shared clonotypes between healthy human individuals. Overall study findings and caveats: Relative to their counterparts shared across all four donors, non-shared clonotypes exhibited diminished generation probabilities.

Germline V gives CDR1 MNHEY, CDR2 SVGAGI. This CDR3 is built from 13 residues. V was trimmed by 2 bases and J by 5 bases, leaving 9 bases between them. In the study's own analysis: Junction-only immunoSEQ data arrived without quality scores, meaning filtering differed. The method was immunoSEQ multiplex PCR; TCRdb's version includes in-frame clones alone and lacks a portion of them. D and trimming were read from the DNA, whereas the V and J calls and clone size are those reported in that table. Of 730,000 or so clones detected, about 78% appear once; the ten largest clones hold approximately 1.8%. This TCR came from a woman under 40 in good health. V gene TRBV6-5 combines with J gene TRBJ1-1, with D perhaps TRBD1 (6 bases). The sequenced sample consisted of memory CD4+ T cells sorted from blood. As for subset: CD45RA-negative fraction. CDR3: CASSYGGRTEAFF. The CDR3 region has the DNA TGTGCCAGCAGTTACGGGGGGCGGACTGAAGCTTTCTTT.